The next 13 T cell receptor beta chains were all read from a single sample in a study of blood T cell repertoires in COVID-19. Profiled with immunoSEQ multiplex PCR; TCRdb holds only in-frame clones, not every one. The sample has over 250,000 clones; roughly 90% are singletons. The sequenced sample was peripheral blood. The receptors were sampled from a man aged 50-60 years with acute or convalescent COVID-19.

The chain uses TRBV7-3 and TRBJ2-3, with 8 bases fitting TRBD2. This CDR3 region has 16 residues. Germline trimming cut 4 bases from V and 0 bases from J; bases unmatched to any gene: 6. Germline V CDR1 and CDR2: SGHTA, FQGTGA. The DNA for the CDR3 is TGTGCCAGCAGCTCCACTAGCGGACTTAGCACAGATACGCAGTATTTT. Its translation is CASSSTSGLSTDTQYF.

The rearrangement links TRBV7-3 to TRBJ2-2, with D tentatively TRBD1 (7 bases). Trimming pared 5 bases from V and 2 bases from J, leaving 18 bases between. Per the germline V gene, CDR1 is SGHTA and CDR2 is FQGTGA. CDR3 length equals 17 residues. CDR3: CASSAGGQASNTGELFF. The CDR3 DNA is TGTGCCAGCAGCGCAGGGGGGCAGGCCTCCAACACCGGGGAGCTGTTTTTT.

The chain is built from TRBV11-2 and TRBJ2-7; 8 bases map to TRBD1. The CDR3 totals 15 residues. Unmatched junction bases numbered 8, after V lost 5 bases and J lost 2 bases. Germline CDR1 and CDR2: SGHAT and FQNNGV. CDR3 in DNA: TGTGCCAGCAGCCGGACAGGGACGGGCCCCTACGAGCAGTACTTC. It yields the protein CASSRTGTGPYEQYF. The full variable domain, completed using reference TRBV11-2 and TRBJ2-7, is EAGVAQSPRYKIIEKRQSVAFWCNPISGHATLYWYQQILGQGPKLLIQFQNNGVVDDSQLPKDRFSAERLKGVDSTLKIQPAKLEDSAVYLCASSRTGTGPYEQYFGPGTRLTVT.

The CDR3: CASSLVQGYTEAFF. CDR3 bases: TGTGCCAGCAGTTTAGTTCAGGGGTACACTGAAGCTTTCTTT. The chain recombines TRBV27 with TRBJ1-1; possible D gene TRBD1, 6 bases. The germline V and J ends were trimmed by 2 bases and 3 bases, with 10 bases remaining between them. The germline gives CDR1 MNHEY, CDR2 SMNVEV (reference sequence). This CDR3 region has 14 residues.

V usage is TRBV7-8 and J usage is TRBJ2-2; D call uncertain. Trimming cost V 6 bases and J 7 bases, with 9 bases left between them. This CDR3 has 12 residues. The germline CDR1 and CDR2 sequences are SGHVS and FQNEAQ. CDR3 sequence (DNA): TGTGCCAGCAGTCTAGGATTCGGGGAGCTGTTTTTT. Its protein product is CASSLGFGELFF. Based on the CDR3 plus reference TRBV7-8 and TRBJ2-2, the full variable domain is GAGVSQSPRYKVAKRGQDVALRCDPISGHVSLFWYQQALGQGPEFLTYFQNEAQLDKSGLPSDRFFAERPEGSVSTLKIQRTQQEDSAVYLCASSLGFGELFFGEGSRLTVL.

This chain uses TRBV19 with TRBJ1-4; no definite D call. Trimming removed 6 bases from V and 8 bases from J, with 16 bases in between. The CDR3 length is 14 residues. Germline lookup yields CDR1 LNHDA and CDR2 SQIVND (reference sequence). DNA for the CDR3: TGTGCCAGTAGCGCCAGTTACGTGGGCGAAAAACTGTTTTTT. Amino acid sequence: CASSASYVGEKLFF.

CDR3 sequence reads: CASGLGGTQPQGGRETQYF. As DNA, the CDR3 is TGTGCTAGTGGTTTGGGCGGGACTCAGCCCCAGGGGGGCCGGGAGACCCAGTACTTC. The chain employs TRBV12-5 and TRBJ2-5; a weak D match, TRBD1 (7 bases). Trimming pared 1 base from V and 5 bases from J, leaving 26 bases between. The CDR3 is made up of 19 amino acids. Germline CDR1 reads LGHNT; CDR2 reads FRNRAP.

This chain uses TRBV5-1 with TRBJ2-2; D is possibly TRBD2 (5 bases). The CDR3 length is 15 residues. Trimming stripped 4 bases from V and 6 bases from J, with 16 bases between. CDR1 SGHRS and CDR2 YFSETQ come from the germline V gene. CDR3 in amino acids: CASSPNRGPPGELFF. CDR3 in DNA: TGCGCCAGCAGCCCAAACCGGGGTCCCCCCGGGGAGCTGTTTTTT.

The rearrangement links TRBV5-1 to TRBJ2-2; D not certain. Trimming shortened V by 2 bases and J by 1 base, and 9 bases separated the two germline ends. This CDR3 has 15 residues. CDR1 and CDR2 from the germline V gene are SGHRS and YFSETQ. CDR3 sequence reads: CASSFKLGNTGELFF. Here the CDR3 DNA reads TGCGCCAGCAGCTTTAAGCTCGGGAACACCGGGGAGCTGTTTTTT.

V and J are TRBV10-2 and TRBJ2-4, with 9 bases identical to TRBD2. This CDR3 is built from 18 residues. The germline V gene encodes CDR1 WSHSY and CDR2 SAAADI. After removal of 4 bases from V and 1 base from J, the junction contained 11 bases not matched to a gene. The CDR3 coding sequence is TGCGCCAGCAGTGTGGTAGCGGGGGCGATCCGGGCCAAAAACATTCAGTACTTC. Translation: CASSVVAGAIRAKNIQYF.

The DNA of the CDR3 is TGTGCCAGCTCAACATATAATGGCTACACCTTC. It codes for CASSTYNGYTF. This rearrangement joins TRBV18 to TRBJ1-2; D gene ambiguous. The CDR3 covers 11 residues. V was trimmed by 5 bases and J by 6 bases, leaving 7 bases between them. Germline lookup yields CDR1 KGHSH and CDR2 LQKENI.

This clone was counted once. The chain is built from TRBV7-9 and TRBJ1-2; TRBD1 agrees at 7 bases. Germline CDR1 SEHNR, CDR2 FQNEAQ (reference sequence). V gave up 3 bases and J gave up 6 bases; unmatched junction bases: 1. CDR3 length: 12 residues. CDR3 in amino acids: CASSLQGDGYTF. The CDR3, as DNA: TGTGCCAGCAGCTTGCAGGGGGATGGCTACACCTTC.

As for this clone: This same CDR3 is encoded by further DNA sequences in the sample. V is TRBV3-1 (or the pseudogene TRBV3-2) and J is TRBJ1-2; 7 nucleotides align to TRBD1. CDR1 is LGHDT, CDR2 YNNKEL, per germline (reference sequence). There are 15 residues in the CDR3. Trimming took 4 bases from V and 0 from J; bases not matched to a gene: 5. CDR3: CASSPLRGANYGYTF. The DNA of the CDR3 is TGTGCCAGCAGCCCACTCAGGGGGGCTAACTATGGCTACACCTTC.